These T cell receptor beta chains were read from a single sample in a study of cytomegalovirus exposure and HLA in healthy donors. Profiled with immunoSEQ multiplex PCR; TCRdb holds only in-frame clones, not every one. The sample includes under 200,000 clones, approximately 76% of them seen just once. What was sequenced was PBMCs. The source of these receptors is a man aged 60 to 69 in good health and CMV-seronegative. The conserved cysteine and the conserved F or W are not part of the CDR3 here. D genes are given only for firm matches.

TRBD1 | TRBV10-3 | AISAQGWPQH
. | TRBV7-3 | ASSSFMGELF
. | TRBV6-5 | ASRQGSMQETQY
TRBD1 | TRBV4-1 | ASSPGQGTASGYGYT
TRBD1 | TRBV28 | ASKGQVTDTQY
. | TRBV6-1 | ASSERARGTGELF
. | TRBV20-1 | SASGPDTQY
TRBD2 | TRBV19 | ASAGVDTGELF
. | TRBV7-2 | ASSLGGLYSYEQY
. | TRBV7-2 | ASSLFQGGDEQF
TRBD1 | TRBV29-1 | SVEATGGGYT
. | TRBV2 | ASSEAYKGETQY
TRBD1 | TRBV7-6 | ASSLSPGQANYGYT
. | TRBV10-1 | ASSDGLAADEAF
. | TRBV5-1 | ASSSGWRESGETQY
. | TRBV7-9 | ASSADRTLHEQF
TRBD1 | TRBV6-4 | ASSEQGTGAGELF
TRBD1 | TRBV18 | ASSPPGTGSSYEQY
. | TRBV6-5 | ASGKDRFNQPQH
TRBD2 | TRBV5-5 | ASSIGLAGATGELF
. | TRBV29-1 | STGETDGYT
TRBD1 | TRBV28 | ASSLESGGWISYEQY
. | TRBV5-1 | ASSMGPGKARDEKLF
TRBD1 | TRBV7-9 | SSSSLLGDREGETQY
TRBD2 | TRBV7-9 | ASSLGGGQETQY
TRBD1 | TRBV6-5 | ASSYGQGATGNTIY
. | TRBV5-6 | ASSRAGRNQPQH
. | TRBV11-2 | ASSLTGRDSPLH
TRBD1 | TRBV7-6 | ASSLISGQHNSPLH
TRBD1 | TRBV5-4 | ASSSGTGGYNEQF
TRBD1 | TRBV11-2 | ASSTRQGSYEQY
. | TRBV7-2 | ASSLVRGAETQY
TRBD1 | TRBV6-6 | ASSSQTGTYQPQH
TRBD2 | TRBV18 | ASSPPAAGGTTRYNEQF
. | TRBV6-1 | ASRLQGSGNTIY
TRBD1 | TRBV5-6 | ASSPGQGAYNSPLH
. | TRBV7-9 | ASGSRGNTIY
. | TRBV6-1 | ASSEGGTSYNEQF
. | TRBV28 | ASSPKIQGGDTGELF
. | TRBV7-6 | ASSLTGYGSGNTIY
TRBD1 | TRBV28 | ASSGTGSRW
TRBD2 | TRBV5-6 | ASSSGTSGLTDTQY
TRBD1 | TRBV7-6 | ASSQGQGLSYEQF
TRBD2 | TRBV5-1 | ASSLLGRASEETQY
TRBD2 | TRBV5-1 | ASSASGTSNEQF
TRBD1 | TRBV5-1 | ASSLEGTGVETQY
TRBD2 | TRBV27 | ASSLSSGGPPYEQY